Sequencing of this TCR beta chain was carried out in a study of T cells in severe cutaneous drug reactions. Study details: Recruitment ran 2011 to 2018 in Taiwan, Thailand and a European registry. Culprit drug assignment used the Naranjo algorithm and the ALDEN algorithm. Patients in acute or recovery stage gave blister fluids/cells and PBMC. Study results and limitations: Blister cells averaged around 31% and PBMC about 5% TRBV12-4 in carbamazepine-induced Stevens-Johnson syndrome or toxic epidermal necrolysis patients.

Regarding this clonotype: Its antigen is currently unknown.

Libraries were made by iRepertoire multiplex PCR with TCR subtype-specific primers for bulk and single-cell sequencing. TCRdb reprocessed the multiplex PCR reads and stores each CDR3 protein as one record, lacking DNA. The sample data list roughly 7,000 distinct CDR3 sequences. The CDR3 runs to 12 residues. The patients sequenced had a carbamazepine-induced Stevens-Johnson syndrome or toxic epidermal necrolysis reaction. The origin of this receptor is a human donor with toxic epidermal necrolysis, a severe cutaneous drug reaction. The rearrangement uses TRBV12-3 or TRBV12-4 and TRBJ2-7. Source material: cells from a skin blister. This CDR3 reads CASSPNSYEQYF.